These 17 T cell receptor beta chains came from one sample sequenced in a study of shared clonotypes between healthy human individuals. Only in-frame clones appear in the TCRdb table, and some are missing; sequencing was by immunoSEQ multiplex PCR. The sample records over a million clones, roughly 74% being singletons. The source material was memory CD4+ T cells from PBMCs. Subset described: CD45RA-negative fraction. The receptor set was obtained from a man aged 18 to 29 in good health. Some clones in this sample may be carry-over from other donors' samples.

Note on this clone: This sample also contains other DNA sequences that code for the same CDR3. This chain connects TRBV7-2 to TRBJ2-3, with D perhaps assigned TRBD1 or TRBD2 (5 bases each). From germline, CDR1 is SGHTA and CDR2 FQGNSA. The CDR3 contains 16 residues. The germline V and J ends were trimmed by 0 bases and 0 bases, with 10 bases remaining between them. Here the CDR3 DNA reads TGTGCCAGCAGCTTAGCACGGGGACGAAGCACAGATACGCAGTATTTT. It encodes CASSLARGRSTDTQYF.

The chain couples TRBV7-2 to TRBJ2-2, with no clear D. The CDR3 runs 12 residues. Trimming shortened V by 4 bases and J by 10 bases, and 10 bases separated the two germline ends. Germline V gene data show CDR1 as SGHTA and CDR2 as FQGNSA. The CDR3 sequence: CASSYSREELFF. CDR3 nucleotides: TGTGCCAGCAGCTATAGCCGTGAGGAGCTGTTTTTT.

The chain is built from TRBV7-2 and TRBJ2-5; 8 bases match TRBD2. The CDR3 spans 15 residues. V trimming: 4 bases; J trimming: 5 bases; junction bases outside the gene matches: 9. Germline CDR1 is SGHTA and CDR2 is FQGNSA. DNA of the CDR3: TGTGCCAGCAGCTCAAGAGCGGGAGTATGGGAGACCCAGTACTTC. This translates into CASSSRAGVWETQYF.

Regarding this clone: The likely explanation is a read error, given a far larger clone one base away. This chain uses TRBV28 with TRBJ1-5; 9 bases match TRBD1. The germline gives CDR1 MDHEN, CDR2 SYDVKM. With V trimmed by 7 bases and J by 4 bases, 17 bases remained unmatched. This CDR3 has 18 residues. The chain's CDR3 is CASKQVPSGTGRNQPQHF. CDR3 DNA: TGTGCCAGCAAGCAAGTGCCCTCCGGGACAGGGCGTAATCAGCCCCAGCATTTT.

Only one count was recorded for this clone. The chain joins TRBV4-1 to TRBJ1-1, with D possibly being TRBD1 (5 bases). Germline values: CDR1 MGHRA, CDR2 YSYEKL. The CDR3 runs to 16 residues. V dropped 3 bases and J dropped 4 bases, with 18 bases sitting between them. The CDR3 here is CASSHTTHAGGTEAFF. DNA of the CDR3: TGCGCCAGCAGCCATACTACTCACGCCGGGGGCACTGAAGCTTTCTTT.

In nucleotides, the CDR3 is TGTGCCACCAGCAGAGACCAGGGGGCGCGGTCCTACGAGCAGTACTTC. It translates to CATSRDQGARSYEQYF. This chain uses TRBV15 with TRBJ2-7; 8 nucleotides line up with TRBD1. Germline-derived CDR1 and CDR2 are LNHNV and YYDKDF (reference sequence). The CDR3 contains 16 residues. The V segment lost 0 bases and the J segment 1 base; nucleotides outside the gene matches: 5.

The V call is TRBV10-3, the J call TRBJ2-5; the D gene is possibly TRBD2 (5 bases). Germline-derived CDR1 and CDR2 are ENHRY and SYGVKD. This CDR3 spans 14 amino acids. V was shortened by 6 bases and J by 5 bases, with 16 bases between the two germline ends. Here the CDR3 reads CAIRIREFGETQYF. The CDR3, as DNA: TGTGCCATCAGAATAAGGGAGTTCGGGGAGACCCAGTACTTC.

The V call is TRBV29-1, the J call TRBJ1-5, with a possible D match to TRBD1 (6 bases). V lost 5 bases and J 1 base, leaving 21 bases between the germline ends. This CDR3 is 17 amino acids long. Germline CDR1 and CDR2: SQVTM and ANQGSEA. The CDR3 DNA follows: TGCAGCGTTAAAAGGCCAATGTGGGGGGCAAGCAATCAGCCCCAGCATTTT. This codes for CSVKRPMWGASNQPQHF.

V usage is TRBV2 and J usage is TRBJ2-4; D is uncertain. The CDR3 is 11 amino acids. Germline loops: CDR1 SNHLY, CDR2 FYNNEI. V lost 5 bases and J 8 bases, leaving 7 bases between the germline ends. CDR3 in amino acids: CASSSEDIQYF. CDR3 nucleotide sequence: TGTGCCAGCAGTTCTGAGGACATTCAGTACTTC.

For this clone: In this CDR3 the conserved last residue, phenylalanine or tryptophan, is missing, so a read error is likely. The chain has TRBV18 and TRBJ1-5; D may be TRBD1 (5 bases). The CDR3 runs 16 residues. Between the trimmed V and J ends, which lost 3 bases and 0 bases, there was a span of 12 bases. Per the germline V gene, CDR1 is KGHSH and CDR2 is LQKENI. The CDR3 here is CASSPGQGLSNQPQHY. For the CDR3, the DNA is TGTGCCAGCTCACCGGGCCAGGGCCTTAGCAATCAGCCCCAGCATTAT.

The DNA for the CDR3 is TGTGCCTGGGGTACACAGGGGGGGGCTTCACCCCTCCACTTT. Translated: CAWGTQGGASPLHF. The chain couples TRBV30 to TRBJ1-6; 8 nucleotides line up with TRBD1. Germline CDR1 is GTSNPN and CDR2 is SVGIG (reference sequence). The CDR3 spans 14 residues. J gave up 9 bases and V 5 bases, and 9 bases lay outside the gene matches.

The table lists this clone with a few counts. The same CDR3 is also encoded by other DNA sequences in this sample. The CDR3: CASSLVGSGANVLTF. CDR3 sequence (DNA): TGTGCCAGCAGTCTAGTGGGATCTGGGGCCAACGTCCTGACTTTC. The chain has TRBV7-3 and TRBJ2-6; D is uncertain. The germline V gene encodes CDR1 SGHTA and CDR2 FQGTGA. The CDR3 loop spans 15 amino acids. V lost 6 bases and J lost 1, with 10 bases in between.

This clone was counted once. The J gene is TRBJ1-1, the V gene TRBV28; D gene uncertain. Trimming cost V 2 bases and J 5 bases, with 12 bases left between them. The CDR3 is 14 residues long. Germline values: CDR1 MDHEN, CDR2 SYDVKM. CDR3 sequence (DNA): TGTGCCAGCAGTTTAGAGGGCCGGTGGACTGAAGCTTTCTTT. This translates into CASSLEGRWTEAFF. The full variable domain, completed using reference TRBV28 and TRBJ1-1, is DVKVTQSSRYLVKRTGEKVFLECVQDMDHENMFWYRQDPGLGLRLIYFSYDVKMKEKGDIPEGYSVSREKKERFSLILESASTNQTSMYLCASSLEGRWTEAFFGQGTRLTVV.

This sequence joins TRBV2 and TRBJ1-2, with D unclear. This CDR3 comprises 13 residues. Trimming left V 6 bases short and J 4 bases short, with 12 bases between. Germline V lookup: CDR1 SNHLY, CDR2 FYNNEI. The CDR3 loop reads CASSPDTAYGYTF. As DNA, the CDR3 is TGTGCCAGCAGCCCTGACACGGCCTATGGCTACACCTTC.

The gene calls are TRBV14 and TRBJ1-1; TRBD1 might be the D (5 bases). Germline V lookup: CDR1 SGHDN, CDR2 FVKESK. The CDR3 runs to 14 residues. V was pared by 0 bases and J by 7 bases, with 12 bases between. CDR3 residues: CASSQDLGTLEAFF. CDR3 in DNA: TGTGCCAGCAGCCAAGATTTGGGGACCCTTGAAGCTTTCTTT.

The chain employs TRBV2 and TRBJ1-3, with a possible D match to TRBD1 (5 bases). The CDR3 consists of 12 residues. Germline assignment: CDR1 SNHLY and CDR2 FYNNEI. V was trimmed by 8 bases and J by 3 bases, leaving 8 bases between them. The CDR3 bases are TGTGCCAGCGGGGGGAGTGGAAACACCATATATTTT. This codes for CASGGSGNTIYF.

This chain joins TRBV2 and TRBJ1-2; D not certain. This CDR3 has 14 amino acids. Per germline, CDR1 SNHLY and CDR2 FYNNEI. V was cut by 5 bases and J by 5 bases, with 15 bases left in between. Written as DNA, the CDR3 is TGTGCCAGCAGTAATACGGACGCCACTTATGGCTACACCTTC. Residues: CASSNTDATYGYTF.